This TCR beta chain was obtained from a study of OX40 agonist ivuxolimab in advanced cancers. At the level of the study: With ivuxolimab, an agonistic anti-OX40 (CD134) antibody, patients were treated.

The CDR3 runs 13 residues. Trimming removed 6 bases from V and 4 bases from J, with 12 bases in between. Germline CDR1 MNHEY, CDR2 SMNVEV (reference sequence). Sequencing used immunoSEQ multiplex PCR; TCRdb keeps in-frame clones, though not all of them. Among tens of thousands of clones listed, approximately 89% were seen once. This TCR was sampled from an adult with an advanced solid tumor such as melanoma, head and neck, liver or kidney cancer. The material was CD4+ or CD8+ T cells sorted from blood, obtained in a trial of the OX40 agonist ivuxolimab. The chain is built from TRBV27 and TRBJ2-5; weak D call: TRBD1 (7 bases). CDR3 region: CASRPQGGETQYF. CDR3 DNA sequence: TGTGCCAGCAGGCCCCAGGGGGGAGAGACCCAGTACTTC.